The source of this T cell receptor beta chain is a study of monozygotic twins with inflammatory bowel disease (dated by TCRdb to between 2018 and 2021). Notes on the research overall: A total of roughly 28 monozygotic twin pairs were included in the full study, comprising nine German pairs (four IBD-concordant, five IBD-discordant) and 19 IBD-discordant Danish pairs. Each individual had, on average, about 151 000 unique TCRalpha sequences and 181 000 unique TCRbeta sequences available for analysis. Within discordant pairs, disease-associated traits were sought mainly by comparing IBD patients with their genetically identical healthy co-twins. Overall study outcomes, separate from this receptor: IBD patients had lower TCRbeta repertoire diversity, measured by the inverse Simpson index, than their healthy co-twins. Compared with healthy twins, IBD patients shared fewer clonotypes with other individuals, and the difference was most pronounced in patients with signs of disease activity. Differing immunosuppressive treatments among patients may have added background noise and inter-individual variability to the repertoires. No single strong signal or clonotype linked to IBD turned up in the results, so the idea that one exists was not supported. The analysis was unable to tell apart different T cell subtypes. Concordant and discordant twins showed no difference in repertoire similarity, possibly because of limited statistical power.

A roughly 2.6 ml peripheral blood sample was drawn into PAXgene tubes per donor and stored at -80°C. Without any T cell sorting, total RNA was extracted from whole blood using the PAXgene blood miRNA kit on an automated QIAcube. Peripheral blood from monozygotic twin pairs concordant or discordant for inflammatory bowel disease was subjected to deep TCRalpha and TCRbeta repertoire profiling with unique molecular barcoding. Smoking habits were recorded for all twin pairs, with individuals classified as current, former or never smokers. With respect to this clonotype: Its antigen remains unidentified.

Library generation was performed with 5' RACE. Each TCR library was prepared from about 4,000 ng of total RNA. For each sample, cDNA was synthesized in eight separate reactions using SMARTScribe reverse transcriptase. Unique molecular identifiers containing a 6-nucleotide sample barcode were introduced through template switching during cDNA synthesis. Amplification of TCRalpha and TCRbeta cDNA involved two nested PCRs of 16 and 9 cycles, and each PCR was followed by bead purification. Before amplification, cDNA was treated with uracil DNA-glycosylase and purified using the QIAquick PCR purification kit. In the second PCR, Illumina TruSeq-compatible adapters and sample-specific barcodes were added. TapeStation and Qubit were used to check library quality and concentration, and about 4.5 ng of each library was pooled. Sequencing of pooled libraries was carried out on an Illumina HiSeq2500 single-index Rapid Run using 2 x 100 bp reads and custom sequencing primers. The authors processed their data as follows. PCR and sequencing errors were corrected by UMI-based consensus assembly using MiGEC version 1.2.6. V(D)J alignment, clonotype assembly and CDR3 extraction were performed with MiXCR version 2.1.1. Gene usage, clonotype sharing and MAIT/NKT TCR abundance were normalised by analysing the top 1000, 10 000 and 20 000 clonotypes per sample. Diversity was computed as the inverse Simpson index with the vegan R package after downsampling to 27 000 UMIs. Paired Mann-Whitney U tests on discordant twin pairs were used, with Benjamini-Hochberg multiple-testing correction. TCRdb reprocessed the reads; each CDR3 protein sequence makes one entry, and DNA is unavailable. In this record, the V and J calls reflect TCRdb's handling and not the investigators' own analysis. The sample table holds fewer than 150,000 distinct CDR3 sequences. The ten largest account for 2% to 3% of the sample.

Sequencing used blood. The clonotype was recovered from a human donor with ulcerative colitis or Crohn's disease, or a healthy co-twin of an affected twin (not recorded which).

The CDR3 protein is CASRVPEGRRTYGYTF. The chain is made from TRBV7-6 and TRBJ1-2. Based on the germline V gene, the CDR1 and CDR2 sequences are SGHVS and FNYEAQ. The CDR3 sequence holds 16 residues, the cysteine and phenylalanine included. There is no recorded DNA.